One sample yielded the 16 T cell receptor beta chains listed below, sequenced in a study of beta chain features in type 1 diabetes. Of the isolated RNA, all was reverse transcribed, and so the sequenced material was expressed TCRB transcripts. TCRdb's copy holds only in-frame clones and misses some; the assay was immunoSEQ multiplex PCR. The profile shows fewer than 900,000 clones, 15% to 20% of them singletons. The sample comprised naive CD4+ T cells from blood. These receptors all come from a woman between 18 and 29 years old in good health.

This clone was recorded a few times. V and J are TRBV5-1 and TRBJ2-3; D possibly matches TRBD1 or TRBD2 (5 bases each). The CDR3 loop spans 15 amino acids. Germline V gene sequence: CDR1 SGHRS, CDR2 YFSETQ. The germline V and J ends were trimmed by 7 bases and 0 bases, with 15 bases remaining between them. The CDR3: CASGGQGRSTDTQYF. The CDR3 DNA sequence: TGCGCCAGCGGCGGGCAGGGAAGGAGCACAGATACGCAGTATTTT.

This clone was counted between two and nine times. The V and J genes are TRBV4-2 and TRBJ2-5; the match to TRBD2 covers 8 bases. This CDR3 has 14 amino acids. Germline V gene sequence: CDR1 LGHNA, CDR2 YNFKEQ. V shed 1 base and J 4 bases; nucleotides not matched to a gene: 2. DNA of the CDR3: TGTGCCAGCAGCCAAGCGGGAGGGCGAGAGACCCAGTACTTC. It codes for CASSQAGGRETQYF.

This clone was counted only a few times. Other DNA variants within this sample encode the same CDR3. The chain employs TRBV7-2 and TRBJ2-1, with D hard to call. Germline CDR1 and CDR2: SGHTA and FQGNSA. The CDR3 runs 12 residues. Trimming took off 1 base at V and 8 bases at J, with 6 bases between the two ends. CDR3 sequence reads: CASSLEGYEQFF. DNA of the CDR3: TGTGCCAGCAGCTTAGAAGGGTATGAGCAGTTCTTC.

This chain links TRBV19 with TRBJ2-3, with TRBD2 matching over 11 bases. CDR1 is LNHDA and CDR2 is SQIVND in the germline V gene (reference sequence). The CDR3 has 14 residues. V lost 7 bases to trimming and J lost 4 bases; unmatched junction nucleotides: 4. CDR3 in DNA: TGTGCCAGTACAGGTAGCGGGAGGGCAGATACGCAGTATTTT. Residues: CASTGSGRADTQYF.

The chain uses TRBV2 and TRBJ2-1; TRBD2 matches at 9 bases. CDR1 SNHLY and CDR2 FYNNEI come from the germline V gene. There are 18 residues in the CDR3. V shed 6 bases and J 0 bases; nucleotides not matched to a gene: 12. The CDR3 sequence is CASRFRYLAGSSYNEQFF. As DNA, the CDR3 is TGTGCCAGCAGATTTCGTTACCTAGCGGGGAGCTCCTACAATGAGCAGTTCTTC.

V and J are TRBV27 and TRBJ2-7; 13 positions match TRBD2. CDR1 MNHEY and CDR2 SMNVEV come from the germline V gene (reference sequence). The J segment lost 7 bases and the V segment lost 6 bases, leaving 21 bases of the junction unmatched. The CDR3 is made up of 19 amino acids. The CDR3, as DNA: TGTGCCAGCAGGCCCAGGGGGCCGGGACTAGCGGGAATTAGCCGGGAGCAGTACTTC. Translated, it gives CASRPRGPGLAGISREQYF.

This clone was counted between two and nine times. The V gene is TRBV18, the J gene TRBJ2-7, with 10 bases identical to TRBD1. Germline lookup yields CDR1 KGHSH and CDR2 LQKENI. The CDR3 is 14 amino acids. The V and J ends lost 3 bases and 7 bases, in that order; junction bases with no gene match: 6. CDR3 coding DNA: TGTGCCAGCTCACCCGGGACAGGGGAGAAAGAGCAGTACTTC. This gives the protein CASSPGTGEKEQYF.

The rearrangement joins TRBV6-6 to TRBJ1-2, with 9 nucleotides matching TRBD1. The germline V gene encodes CDR1 MNHNY and CDR2 SVGAGI (reference sequence). This CDR3 region has 15 residues. V lost 2 bases to trimming and J lost 5 bases; unmatched junction nucleotides: 6. The CDR3 reads CASSYTGQGMYGYTF. The CDR3 bases are TGTGCCAGCAGTTACACCGGACAGGGGATGTATGGCTACACCTTC.

V and J are TRBV10-3 and TRBJ2-1; D not certain. V lost 2 bases and J 10 bases, leaving 9 bases between the germline ends. Germline V gene data show CDR1 as ENHRY and CDR2 as SYGVKD. CDR3 length: 12 amino acids. The CDR3 region is CAISEGPAEQFF. The CDR3 bases are TGTGCCATCAGTGAGGGGCCCGCCGAGCAGTTCTTC.

The chain combines TRBV7-3 with TRBJ2-7, with 9 nucleotides matching TRBD1. The CDR3 loop spans 15 amino acids. CDR1 is SGHTA, CDR2 FQGTGA, per germline. Unmatched junction bases numbered 10, after V lost 5 bases and J lost 5 bases. The CDR3 sequence: CASSPTGQGGHEQYF. CDR3 DNA sequence: TGTGCCAGCAGCCCCACGGGACAGGGCGGGCACGAGCAGTACTTC.

The chain employs TRBV28 and TRBJ2-1; TRBD2 matches at 10 bases. This CDR3 contains 15 residues. CDR1 is MDHEN, CDR2 SYDVKM, per germline. The V and J ends lost 5 bases and 3 bases, in that order; junction bases with no gene match: 4. The CDR3 nucleotides read TGTGCCAGCAGTCCAGCGGGAGGGCTCTACAATGAGCAGTTCTTC. This gives the protein CASSPAGGLYNEQFF.

This clone has just a few counts. Other DNA sequences from this sample encode an identical CDR3 as well. The J gene is TRBJ2-3, the V gene TRBV9; no reliable D call. Trimming left V 0 bases short and J 0 bases short, with 5 bases between. The length of the CDR3 is 14 residues. The germline CDR1 and CDR2 sequences are SGDLS and YYNGEE. The CDR3 sequence: CASSVVSSTDTQYF. The CDR3 coding sequence is TGTGCCAGCAGCGTAGTCAGTAGCACAGATACGCAGTATTTT.

In nucleotides, the CDR3 is TGTGCCAGCTCACCGGGATCCGGGGAGCTGTTTTTT. Translated, it gives CASSPGSGELFF. V gene TRBV18 combines with J gene TRBJ2-2, with no clear D. V was clipped by 3 bases and J by 6 bases, with 5 bases between them. This CDR3 is 12 amino acids long. Germline CDR1 KGHSH, CDR2 LQKENI.

This rearrangement joins TRBV6-5 to TRBJ1-4; D is unclear. The CDR3 loop spans 13 amino acids. Trimming removed 6 bases at V and 7 bases at J, with 12 bases between. In germline, CDR1 is MNHEY, CDR2 SVGAGI. This CDR3 is CASSTVPSEKLFF. Written as DNA, the CDR3 is TGTGCCAGCAGCACTGTTCCTAGTGAAAAACTGTTTTTT.

The V and J genes are TRBV10-3 and TRBJ2-7; no definite D call. The CDR3 length is 13 residues. In germline, CDR1 is ENHRY, CDR2 SYGVKD. V was pared by 4 bases and J by 3 bases, with 10 bases between. This CDR3 is CAISAVSGYEQYF. The CDR3 DNA is TGTGCCATCAGTGCCGTCTCTGGCTACGAGCAGTACTTC.

This clone was counted a few times. Additional DNA sequences in this sample encode the identical CDR3. The DNA for the CDR3 is TGTGCCAGCAGTTTAACTAGCGGGAGTTCCTACAATGAGCAGTTCTTC. Amino acid sequence: CASSLTSGSSYNEQFF. The chain carries TRBV28 and TRBJ2-1, with 11 bases identical to TRBD2. V was pared by 2 bases and J by 1 base, with 1 base of the junction left unmatched. The CDR3 length is 16 residues. Germline assignment: CDR1 MDHEN and CDR2 SYDVKM.